This TCR beta chain was recorded in a study of Graves' ophthalmopathy and Graves' hyperthyroidism. Study-level findings and limits: From stable hyperthyroidism, ophthalmopathy was separated by a 13-signature model with 85% to 90% sensitivity and 75% to 84% specificity. Detection in blood was also observed for most expanded thyroid clonotypes above 0.001 frequency. Prediction of ophthalmopathy progression reached roughly 70% sensitivity and roughly 72% specificity.

There are 13 residues in the CDR3. The V gene lost 4 bases and the J gene lost 7 bases, with 13 bases spanning the gap. Each diagnosis was determined on the basis of clinical symptoms, serum thyroxine, TRAb, thyroid ultrasound and orbital computed tomography. TCR beta CDR3 regions were amplified from RNA transcripts. The first-round RT-PCR employed HTBI primers together with the Qiagen OneStep RT-PCR kit. A multiplex PCR was then performed as the second round. TCRdb analysed the multiplex PCR reads with MiXCR anew, one entry per CDR3 protein. The repertoire consists of under 250,000 distinct CDR3 sequences, with less than 30% occurring once and the leading ten covering approximately 9.6%. A word on this clonotype: Its antigen is as yet unknown.

The origin of this receptor is a man between 45 and 60 years old with Graves' ophthalmopathy. V and J are TRBV12-3 or TRBV12-4 and TRBJ2-5, with D possibly being TRBD2 (5 bases). Sequenced input: peripheral blood. CDR3 protein: CASSYPLRGTQYF. The CDR3 coding sequence is TGTGCCAGCAGTTACCCTCTCCGGGGGACCCAGTACTTC.